The entry below describes one TCR beta chain. The CDR3 length is 20 residues. CDR1 and CDR2 (germline): LNHDA, SQIVND (reference sequence). Trimming cost V 4 bases and J 3 bases; bases outside gene matches: 20. TCRdb's copy holds only in-frame clones and misses some; the assay was immunoSEQ multiplex PCR. This sample has about 280,000 clones, with 70% to 90% found just once. This record belongs to a study of Ad26.COV2.S vaccination and SARS-CoV-2 variants. Treatment of the sample: approximately 18 received Ad26.COV2.S at low or high dose, single or two shots; roughly five received placebo; per-sample allocation not given. Each sample was drawn 63 days after the first injection (of vaccine or placebo).

This sequence was found in a person aged 18-65 years who received the Ad26.COV2.S COVID-19 vaccine or a placebo. V usage is TRBV19 and J usage is TRBJ2-7, with 11 bases lining up with TRBD2. Sequenced material: peripheral blood, taken in a trial of Ad26.COV2.S vaccine versus placebo. CDR3 coding DNA: TGTGCCAGTAGTACCGGGGGGGGACAGCGGACTAGCGGGCCTATCTACGAGCAGTACTTC. It yields the protein CASSTGGGQRTSGPIYEQYF.